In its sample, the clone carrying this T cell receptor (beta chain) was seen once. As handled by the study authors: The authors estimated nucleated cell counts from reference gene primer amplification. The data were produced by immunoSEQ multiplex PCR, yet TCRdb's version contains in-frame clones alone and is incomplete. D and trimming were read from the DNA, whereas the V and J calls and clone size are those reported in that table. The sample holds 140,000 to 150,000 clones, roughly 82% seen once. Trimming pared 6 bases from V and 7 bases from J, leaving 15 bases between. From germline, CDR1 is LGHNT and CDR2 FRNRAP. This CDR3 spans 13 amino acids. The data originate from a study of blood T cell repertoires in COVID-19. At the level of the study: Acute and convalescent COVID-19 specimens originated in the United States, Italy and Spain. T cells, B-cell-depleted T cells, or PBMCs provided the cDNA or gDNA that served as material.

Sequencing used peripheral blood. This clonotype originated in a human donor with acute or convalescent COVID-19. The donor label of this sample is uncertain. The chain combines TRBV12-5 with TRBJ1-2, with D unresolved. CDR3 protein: CASGLLEVGGYTF. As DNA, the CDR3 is TGTGCTAGTGGCCTCCTAGAGGTCGGTGGCTACACCTTC.